A single sample is the source of the 27 T cell receptor beta chains below, sequenced in a study of cytomegalovirus exposure and HLA in healthy donors. Vbeta (60) and Jbeta (13) primers were used in the PCR. Libraries were prepared by immunoSEQ multiplex PCR; TCRdb keeps only in-frame clonotypes and omits some of them. The sample includes tens of thousands of clones, around nine tenths of them seen just once. Sequenced material: PBMCs. The receptors shown here come from a man aged 30-40 years in good health and CMV-seropositive.

The chain has TRBV7-3 and TRBJ2-2; D is ambiguous. Trimming left V 4 bases short and J 4 bases short, with 4 bases between. CDR3 length: 12 residues. Germline assignment: CDR1 SGHTA and CDR2 FQGTGA. The CDR3 region is CASSSSTGELFF. The CDR3, as DNA: TGTGCCAGCAGCTCGAGCACCGGGGAGCTGTTTTTT.

This chain joins TRBV28 and TRBJ2-7, with 9 bases identical to TRBD1. Germline CDR1 MDHEN, CDR2 SYDVKM. The V gene end was trimmed by 4 bases and the J gene end by 4 bases; junction bases not matched to a gene: 11. The CDR3 totals 16 residues. The CDR3: CASSSPGTGFSYEQYF. CDR3 nucleotide sequence: TGTGCCAGCAGTTCGCCCGGGACAGGGTTCTCGTACGAGCAGTACTTC.

This clone showed up just once. The DNA for the CDR3 is TGCGCCAGCAGCCCCTCCCCCCTCGGACACAAACAAGAGACCCAGTACTTC. Translated: CASSPSPLGHKQETQYF. The chain combines TRBV4-1 with TRBJ2-5; a possible D gene is TRBD1 (5 bases). The CDR3 sequence is 17 residues long. Germline V gene lookup returns CDR1 MGHRA and CDR2 YSYEKL. Trimming removed 4 bases from V and 2 bases from J, with 20 bases in between.

The gene calls are TRBV15 and TRBJ1-1, with D possibly being TRBD1 (5 bases). V lost 2 bases and J lost 3, with 7 bases in between. There are 13 residues in the CDR3. Germline assignment: CDR1 LNHNV and CDR2 YYDKDF (reference sequence). The CDR3: CATSRQGHTEAFF. As DNA, the CDR3 is TGTGCCACCAGCAGACAGGGTCACACTGAAGCTTTCTTT.

This chain connects TRBV6-5 to TRBJ2-3; TRBD1 matches 7 bases. CDR3 length: 15 residues. CDR1 is MNHEY and CDR2 is SVGAGI in the germline V gene. The V gene end was trimmed by 9 bases and the J gene end by 0 bases; junction bases not matched to a gene: 9. In nucleotides, the CDR3 is TGTGCCAGTTCCCTGGGACAGATTAGCACAGATACGCAGTATTTT. Its translation: CASSLGQISTDTQYF.

This clone has only a few counts. In nucleotides, the CDR3 is TGTGCCAGCAGTGGGGGACAGGGTCTCGAGCAGTACTTC. Its protein is CASSGGQGLEQYF. This chain joins TRBV2 and TRBJ2-7, with 9 nucleotides matching TRBD1. The trim removed 4 bases at V and 6 bases at J, leaving 4 bases unmatched. This CDR3 has 13 amino acids. Looked up from germline, CDR1 is SNHLY and CDR2 is FYNNEI.

There are a few counts of this clone. This chain links TRBV28 with TRBJ2-3; the match to TRBD2 covers 12 bases. There are 16 residues in the CDR3. Germline lookup yields CDR1 MDHEN and CDR2 SYDVKM. The ends lost 8 bases at V and 3 bases at J; junction bases unmatched: 9. The CDR3 region has the DNA TGTGCCAGCGTCCCCCCTAGCGGGAGGGGGACAGATACGCAGTATTTT. Translating it yields CASVPPSGRGTDTQYF.

This chain uses TRBV28 with TRBJ2-5; a possible D gene is TRBD2 (6 bases). There are 12 residues in the CDR3. Germline V gene sequence: CDR1 MDHEN, CDR2 SYDVKM. Deletions cut 6 bases from V and 5 bases from J, with 10 bases between. The CDR3 region is CASRGDWETQYF. Written as DNA, the CDR3 is TGTGCCAGCAGGGGGGACTGGGAGACCCAGTACTTC.

The chain couples TRBV2 to TRBJ2-7; D gene ambiguous. The CDR3 runs to 14 residues. The V end was cut by 2 bases, the J end by 3 bases, with 11 bases between. Germline V gene lookup returns CDR1 SNHLY and CDR2 FYNNEI. The CDR3 spells CASSESPYNYEQYF. The CDR3 DNA sequence: TGTGCCAGCAGTGAATCCCCCTATAACTACGAGCAGTACTTC.

The V call is TRBV25-1, the J call TRBJ2-2, with D hard to call. This CDR3 contains 13 residues. V was pared by 6 bases and J by 0 bases, with 5 bases between. The germline V gene has CDR1 MGHDK and CDR2 SYGVNS. The CDR3 spells CASRPTNTGELFF. The CDR3 bases are TGTGCCAGCAGACCTACGAACACCGGGGAGCTGTTTTTT.

V is TRBV5-6 and J is TRBJ1-1; 10 bases are a match to TRBD1. Germline CDR1 is SGHDT and CDR2 is YYEEEE. V shed 3 bases, J shed 5 bases, and the junction held 7 bases outside the gene matches. The CDR3 spans 15 residues. CDR3 residues: CASSSPRQGATEAFF. The CDR3 DNA sequence: TGTGCCAGCAGCTCTCCCCGACAGGGGGCGACTGAAGCTTTCTTT. The entire variable domain, with the rest obtained from reference TRBV5-6 and TRBJ1-1, is as follows: DAGVTQSPTHLIKTRGQQVTLRCSPKSGHDTVSWYQQALGQGPQFIFQYYEEEERQRGNFPDRFSGHQFPNYSSELNVNALLLGDSALYLCASSSPRQGATEAFFGQGTRLTVV.

V is TRBV18 and J is TRBJ2-2; 7 bases map to TRBD1. Germline CDR1 is KGHSH and CDR2 is LQKENI. The CDR3 contains 13 residues. The ends lost 8 bases at V and 7 bases at J; junction bases unmatched: 7. This CDR3 is CASNQGVDGELFF. Here the CDR3 DNA reads TGTGCCAGCAACCAGGGGGTTGACGGGGAGCTGTTTTTT.

The rearrangement links TRBV27 to TRBJ2-7, with a tentative D call TRBD1 (5 bases). Germline V CDR1 and CDR2: MNHEY, SMNVEV (reference sequence). CDR3 length equals 13 residues. V gave up 3 bases and J gave up 4 bases, with 10 bases separating them. As DNA, the CDR3 is TGTGCCAGCAGTTTTTCAGGGTGGTACGAGCAGTACTTC. It translates to CASSFSGWYEQYF.

This clone was found a few times. The CDR3 region is CASDLRVKSNQPQHF. In DNA, the CDR3 is TGTGCCAGTGACCTGAGGGTGAAAAGCAATCAGCCCCAGCATTTT. V and J are TRBV19 and TRBJ1-5; D is ambiguous. The CDR3 has 15 amino acids. Trimming took off 8 bases at V and 1 base at J, with 15 bases between the two ends. Germline CDR1 is LNHDA and CDR2 is SQIVND (reference sequence).

The V gene is TRBV7-9, the J gene TRBJ1-5, with 10 bases fitting TRBD1. CDR3 length: 17 residues. V shed 5 bases, J shed 1 base, and the junction held 8 bases outside the gene matches. In germline, CDR1 is SEHNR, CDR2 FQNEAQ (reference sequence). The CDR3 DNA reads as TGTGCCAGCAGCAACGACAGGGGGCCCGTGAGCAATCAGCCCCAGCATTTT. Amino acids: CASSNDRGPVSNQPQHF.

V and J are TRBV28 and TRBJ2-5; the match to TRBD2 covers 8 bases. CDR1 is MDHEN, CDR2 SYDVKM, per germline. CDR3 size: 17 residues. Germline trimming cut 8 bases from V and 1 base from J; bases unmatched to any gene: 15. CDR3 in DNA: TGTGCCAGCGGGAGAGGGTCTGCTAGCGGGCTCCAAGAGACCCAGTACTTC. It codes for CASGRGSASGLQETQYF.

The rearrangement joins TRBV6-5 to TRBJ1-2, with 7 bases matching TRBD1. CDR1 is MNHEY and CDR2 is SVGAGI in the germline V gene. The CDR3 extends over 13 amino acids. Trimming took 10 bases from V and 2 from J; bases not matched to a gene: 7. The CDR3 region is CATTRTGNYGYTF. The CDR3 DNA follows: TGTGCCACCACCCGGACAGGCAACTATGGCTACACCTTC.

With regard to this clone: This specimen includes other DNA sequences encoding the same CDR3. The chain uses TRBV27 and TRBJ1-5, with D perhaps TRBD1 (5 bases). CDR3 length: 14 residues. Germline-derived CDR1 and CDR2 are MNHEY and SMNVEV (reference sequence). Trimming left V 1 base short and J 4 bases short, with 8 bases between. This CDR3 is CASSLWQGNQPQHF. The DNA of the CDR3 is TGTGCCAGCAGTTTATGGCAGGGAAATCAGCCCCAGCATTTT.

The genes are TRBV19 and TRBJ1-5; possible D gene TRBD1, 5 bases. The CDR3 length is 15 residues. V lost 7 bases, J lost 0 bases, and 13 bases lay in between. Germline V gene sequence: CDR1 LNHDA, CDR2 SQIVND (reference sequence). The CDR3 DNA sequence: TGTGCCAGTATGGGGCAGCATTATAGCAATCAGCCCCAGCATTTT. Translation: CASMGQHYSNQPQHF.

The chain is built from TRBV7-8 and TRBJ2-3, with 13 bases that match TRBD2. V was clipped by 5 bases and J by 3 bases; unmatched bases: 5. The CDR3 runs 16 residues. Germline assignment: CDR1 SGHVS and CDR2 FQNEAQ. The CDR3 is CASSRWTSGSTDTQYF. CDR3 in DNA: TGTGCCAGCAGCCGGTGGACTAGCGGGAGTACAGATACGCAGTATTTT.

This chain links TRBV2 with TRBJ1-6, with a weak D call TRBD1 (5 bases). Germline V CDR1 and CDR2: SNHLY, FYNNEI. Deletions cut 9 bases from V and 6 bases from J, with 12 bases between. This CDR3 is 13 amino acids long. CDR3 in DNA: TGTGCCAGTCCCAGGGCTAGTAATTCACCCCTCCACTTT. Amino acids: CASPRASNSPLHF.

This chain joins TRBV30 and TRBJ1-2, with 10 bases identical to TRBD1. The germline CDR1 and CDR2 sequences are GTSNPN and SVGIG (reference sequence). V lost 5 bases to trimming and J lost 4 bases; unmatched junction nucleotides: 22. The CDR3 runs 19 residues. CDR3 DNA sequence: TGTGCCTGGGCCCTGGAAAGGGGGCGGGGACAGGGGAAGAGCTATGGCTACACCTTC. Its protein is CAWALERGRGQGKSYGYTF.

CDR3 residues: CASSPRRGTDTQYF. For the CDR3, the DNA is TGTGCCAGCTCCCCGAGGAGGGGCACAGATACGCAGTATTTT. The chain couples TRBV18 to TRBJ2-3; weak D call: TRBD2 (6 bases). Germline CDR1 reads KGHSH; CDR2 reads LQKENI. With 6 bases removed from V and 1 base from J, the gap between germline ends came to 11 bases. This CDR3 has 14 residues.

This clone was counted once. CDR3 protein: CASSDYRGPTSGRYNEQFF. The CDR3 nucleotides read TGTGCCAGCAGTGATTACAGGGGGCCGACTAGCGGGAGATACAATGAGCAGTTCTTC. V is TRBV6-1 and J is TRBJ2-1; 12 bases align to TRBD2. Per germline, CDR1 MNHNS and CDR2 SASEGT. Trimming removed 3 bases from V and 4 bases from J; junction bases left unmatched: 13. The CDR3 has 19 amino acids.

This chain connects TRBV7-6 to TRBJ1-4; 9 bases align to TRBD1. Germline CDR1 is SGHVS and CDR2 is FNYEAQ. This CDR3 is built from 14 residues. Trimming removed 1 base from V and 7 bases from J; junction bases left unmatched: 1. CDR3 nucleotide sequence: TGTGCCAGCAGCTTAGGGACAGGGGTTGAAAAACTGTTTTTT. This codes for CASSLGTGVEKLFF. The full variable domain, with the rest looked up from reference TRBV7-6 and TRBJ1-4, is GAGVSQSPRYKVTKRGQDVALRCDPISGHVSLYWYRQALGQGPEFLTYFNYEAQQDKSGLPNDRFSAERPEGSISTLTIQRTEQRDSAMYRCASSLGTGVEKLFFGSGTQLSVL.

This rearrangement joins TRBV27 to TRBJ2-4; tentative D call: TRBD2 (5 bases). The CDR3 has 16 amino acids. V lost 1 base and J lost 2, with 12 bases in between. Germline CDR1 reads MNHEY; CDR2 reads SMNVEV (reference sequence). The CDR3 is CASSLLYRGTKNIQYF. Here the CDR3 DNA reads TGTGCCAGCAGTTTATTATATCGGGGTACCAAAAACATTCAGTACTTC.

CDR3 nucleotides: TGTGCCAGCAGTGAACCCGGGGGGGTGGAGACCCAGTACTTC. Its protein product is CASSEPGGVETQYF. The rearrangement uses TRBV25-1 and TRBJ2-5; 8 bases agree with TRBD2. Losses at the gene ends were 2 bases for V and 5 bases for J; bases not matched to a gene: 4. CDR3 length: 14 amino acids. In germline, CDR1 is MGHDK, CDR2 SYGVNS.